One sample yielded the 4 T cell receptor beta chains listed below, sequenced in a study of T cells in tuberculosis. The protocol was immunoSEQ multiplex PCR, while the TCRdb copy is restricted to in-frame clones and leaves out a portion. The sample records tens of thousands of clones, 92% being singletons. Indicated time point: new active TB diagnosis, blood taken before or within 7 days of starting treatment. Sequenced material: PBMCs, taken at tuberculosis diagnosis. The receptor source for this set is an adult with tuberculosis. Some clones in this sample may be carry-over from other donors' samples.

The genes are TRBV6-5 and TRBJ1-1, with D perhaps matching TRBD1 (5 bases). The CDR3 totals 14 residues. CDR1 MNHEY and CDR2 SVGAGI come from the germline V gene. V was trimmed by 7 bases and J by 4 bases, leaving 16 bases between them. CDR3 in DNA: TGTGCCAGCACCGAAACCCATAGGGGCACTGAAGCTTTCTTT. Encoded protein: CASTETHRGTEAFF.

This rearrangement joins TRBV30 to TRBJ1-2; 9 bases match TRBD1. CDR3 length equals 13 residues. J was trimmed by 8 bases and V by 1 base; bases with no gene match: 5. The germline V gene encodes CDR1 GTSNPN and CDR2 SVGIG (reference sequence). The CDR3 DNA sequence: TGTGCCTGGAGTGGAGGACAGGGGTGGGGCTACACCTTC. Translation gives CAWSGGQGWGYTF.

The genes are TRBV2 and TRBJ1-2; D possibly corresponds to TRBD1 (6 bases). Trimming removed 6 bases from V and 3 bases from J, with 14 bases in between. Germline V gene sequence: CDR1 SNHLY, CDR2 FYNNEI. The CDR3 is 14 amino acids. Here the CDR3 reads CASRPVGGDYGYTF. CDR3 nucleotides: TGTGCCAGCAGGCCCGTAGGGGGGGACTATGGCTACACCTTC. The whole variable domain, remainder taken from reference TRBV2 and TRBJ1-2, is EPEVTQTPSHQVTQMGQEVILRCVPISNHLYFYWYRQILGQKVEFLVSFYNNEISEKSEIFDDQFSVERPDGSNFTLKIRSTKLEDSAMYFCASRPVGGDYGYTFGSGTRLTVV.

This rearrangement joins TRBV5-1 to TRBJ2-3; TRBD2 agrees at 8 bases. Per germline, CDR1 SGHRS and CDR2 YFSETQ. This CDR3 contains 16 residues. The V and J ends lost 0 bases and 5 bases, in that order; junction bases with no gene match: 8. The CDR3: CASSLAPAGAVDTQYF. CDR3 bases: TGCGCCAGCAGCTTGGCTCCAGCGGGGGCAGTAGATACGCAGTATTTT.